This is a list of T cell receptor beta chains from one sample in a study of cytomegalovirus exposure and HLA in healthy donors. Only in-frame clones appear in the TCRdb table, and some are missing; sequencing was by immunoSEQ multiplex PCR. The sample lists roughly 190,000 clones, around 82% occurring once. Sequenced material: PBMCs. These receptors were collected from a young man in good health and CMV-seronegative. The CDR3 runs from the conserved cysteine through the conserved F or W. A D gene is named only where the DNA matches it firmly. Clone sizes are given selectively: once, few, many, or a class where the clone is expanded.

DNA: TGCGCCAGCAGCCCAACGCATGAAAGGGGCTACGAGCAGTACTTC
CDR3: CASSPTHERGYEQYF
V: TRBV4-3
size: .
J: TRBJ2-7
D: .

DNA: TGTGCCAGCAGCGTGGGGGGTCGTTTGAACACTGAAGCTTTCTTT
CDR3: CASSVGGRLNTEAFF
V: TRBV9
size: .
J: TRBJ1-1
D: .

DNA: TGTGCCAGCAGTCCCGGGACTGGTTCCTACAATGAGCAGTTCTTC
CDR3: CASSPGTGSYNEQFF
V: TRBV28
size: .
J: TRBJ2-1
D: .

DNA: TGTGCCAGCAGCCTTACCCCTCTAGCGGGAGGGCGTAATGAGCAGTTCTTC
CDR3: CASSLTPLAGGRNEQFF
V: TRBV7-9
size: .
J: TRBJ2-1
D: TRBD2

DNA: TGTGCCAGCAGCAAATTTGGCGCGACTAACGGGGTCGAGCAGTACTTC
CDR3: CASSKFGATNGVEQYF
V: TRBV21-1
size: .
J: TRBJ2-7
D: .

DNA: TGTGCCAGCATAAGCGTTAGGGGCGGCTACACCTTC
CDR3: CASISVRGGYTF
V: TRBV5-6
size: .
J: TRBJ1-2
D: .

DNA: TGTGCCAGCAGAGCCGGCGGGGGGGGGAATTCACCCCTCCACTTT
CDR3: CASRAGGGGNSPLHF
V: TRBV6-5
size: .
J: TRBJ1-6
D: .

DNA: TGTGCCAGCAGCGGATCGGGGAGTGGGAGGGATTTCTACGAGCAGTACTTC
CDR3: CASSGSGSGRDFYEQYF
V: TRBV7-9
size: few
J: TRBJ2-7
D: TRBD2

DNA: TGTGCCAGCTCACCCTCGGGAACTGGAAACACCATATATTTT
CDR3: CASSPSGTGNTIYF
V: TRBV18
size: few
J: TRBJ1-3
D: .

DNA: TGTGCCAGCAGCTTGGACCTACTAGTGTATAACCACAATGAGCAGTTCTTC
CDR3: CASSLDLLVYNHNEQFF
V: TRBV5-4
size: .
J: TRBJ2-1
D: .

DNA: TGTGCCAGTAGTACGCGGACTTCAGACAGGGGGCGAACCGGGGAGCTGTTTTTT
CDR3: CASSTRTSDRGRTGELFF
V: TRBV19
size: .
J: TRBJ2-2
D: TRBD1

DNA: TGCGCCAGCAGCCAAGTAGTCAACAATGAGCAGTTCTTC
CDR3: CASSQVVNNEQFF
V: TRBV4-3
size: .
J: TRBJ2-1
D: .

DNA: TGCGCCAGCAGCTTGGATGGAGGGATTAGCAATCAGCCCCAGCATTTT
CDR3: CASSLDGGISNQPQHF
V: TRBV5-1
size: few
J: TRBJ1-5
D: .

DNA: TGTGCCAGCAGTTCAGGGTGGCGGGAGGGAGAGAATGAGCAGTTCTTC
CDR3: CASSSGWREGENEQFF
V: TRBV6-6
size: .
J: TRBJ2-1
D: TRBD2

DNA: TGTGCCAGCAGCCCGACAGGGGCTGAAGCTTTCTTT
CDR3: CASSPTGAEAFF
V: TRBV11-2
size: few
J: TRBJ1-1
D: TRBD1

DNA: TGTGCCAGCTCACGACAGGAGGTCTCCTACAATGAGCAGTTCTTC
CDR3: CASSRQEVSYNEQFF
V: TRBV18
size: .
J: TRBJ2-1
D: .

DNA: TGTGCCAGCACCCACAGGGGTTCAAACCAGCCCCAGCATTTT
CDR3: CASTHRGSNQPQHF
V: TRBV2
size: .
J: TRBJ1-5
D: TRBD1

DNA: TGTGCCAGCATAATGGGGGGCACTGAAGCTTTCTTT
CDR3: CASIMGGTEAFF
V: TRBV7-9
size: .
J: TRBJ1-1
D: .

DNA: TGCAGCGTTGAAATCTCAAGGGGGACTGAAGCTTTCTTT
CDR3: CSVEISRGTEAFF
V: TRBV29-1
size: .
J: TRBJ1-1
D: .

DNA: TGCGCCAGCAGCTGGGACAAGGCCTACGAGCAGTACTTC
CDR3: CASSWDKAYEQYF
V: TRBV5-1
size: .
J: TRBJ2-7
D: .

DNA: TGTGCCAGCAGTCCGTGGGGGACTAGCGAGAACAATGAGCAGTTCTTC
CDR3: CASSPWGTSENNEQFF
V: TRBV28
size: .
J: TRBJ2-1
D: TRBD2

DNA: TGTGCCAGCAGCGGAGACGGCGGGGGGGCCGGCCCCTACAATGAGCAGTTCTTC
CDR3: CASSGDGGGAGPYNEQFF
V: TRBV11-2
size: .
J: TRBJ2-1
D: TRBD2

DNA: TGTGCCAGTAGTATAAGGGGGGGGATAGCCAAAAACATTCAGTACTTC
CDR3: CASSIRGGIAKNIQYF
V: TRBV19
size: .
J: TRBJ2-4
D: .